Following are 24 T cell receptor beta chains from one sample sequenced in a study of cytomegalovirus exposure and HLA in healthy donors. The PCR used 60 Vbeta and 13 Jbeta primers. The repertoire was sequenced with immunoSEQ multiplex PCR; TCRdb's copy has only in-frame clones and lacks some. The sample includes 150,000 or so clones, around 80% of them seen just once. The sample comprised PBMCs. These receptors originate from a woman aged 18-29 years in good health and CMV-seronegative.

Details on this clone: One junction end disagrees with the germline gene, perhaps due to a read error. Other nucleotide sequences from this sample produce the same CDR3. CDR3 in amino acids: CARSLAGRTYNEQFF. CDR3 in DNA: TGTGCTAGAAGCTTGGCCGGGAGAACCTACAATGAGCAGTTCTTC. The chain is built from TRBV5-3 and TRBJ2-1, with a possible D match to TRBD2 (6 bases). TRBV5-3 is flagged as an ORF with uncertain function. The CDR3 is 15 residues long.

The chain couples TRBV29-1 to TRBJ2-1, with TRBD2 as a possible D gene (6 bases). The CDR3 extends over 14 amino acids. Germline CDR1 is SQVTM and CDR2 is ANQGSEA. Trimming removed 4 bases from V and 2 bases from J, with 12 bases in between. The CDR3 spells CSVAGGVTYNEQFF. In DNA, the CDR3 is TGCAGCGTTGCAGGAGGGGTCACCTACAATGAGCAGTTCTTC.

In DNA form, the CDR3 reads TGTGCCATCAGTTCCCATAAGTCGGACAGCTATGGCTACACCTTC. Translated, it gives CAISSHKSDSYGYTF. The rearrangement joins TRBV10-3 to TRBJ1-2, with D possibly being TRBD1 (6 bases). V lost 5 bases and J lost 4, with 17 bases in between. The germline gives CDR1 ENHRY, CDR2 SYGVKD. The length of the CDR3 is 15 residues.

This clone turned up a few times. The V call is TRBV4-2, the J call TRBJ2-7, with D possibly TRBD2 on 6 matching bases. Trimming took 0 bases from V and 4 from J, leaving 13 bases between them. Germline loops: CDR1 LGHNA, CDR2 YNFKEQ. This CDR3 has 15 residues. The CDR3 bases are TGTGCCAGCAGCCAAGATGGAGGGAGCGTTTACGAGCAGTACTTC. It encodes CASSQDGGSVYEQYF.

The chain has TRBV28 and TRBJ1-1, with D possibly TRBD1 on 5 matching bases. V was cut by 1 base and J by 5 bases, with 11 bases left in between. This CDR3 comprises 14 residues. Germline CDR1 reads MDHEN; CDR2 reads SYDVKM. CDR3 sequence: CASSLFQGGTEAFF. CDR3 nucleotides: TGTGCCAGCAGTTTATTCCAGGGAGGGACTGAAGCTTTCTTT.

V and J are TRBV2 and TRBJ2-7; D may be TRBD2 (6 bases). CDR3 length: 13 residues. Germline CDR1 reads SNHLY; CDR2 reads FYNNEI. Trimming shortened V by 8 bases and J by 2 bases, and 13 bases separated the two germline ends. The DNA for the CDR3 is TGTGCCAGCCGTAGCGGCGTTACCTACGAGCAGTACTTC. The encoded protein is CASRSGVTYEQYF. Full variable domain (remainder filled in from reference TRBV2 and TRBJ2-7): EPEVTQTPSHQVTQMGQEVILRCVPISNHLYFYWYRQILGQKVEFLVSFYNNEISEKSEIFDDQFSVERPDGSNFTLKIRSTKLEDSAMYFCASRSGVTYEQYFGPGTRLTVT.

This clone was seen a handful of times. The J gene is TRBJ1-2, the V gene TRBV6-1; unclear D gene. CDR1 and CDR2 from the germline V gene are MNHNS and SASEGT. The CDR3 is made up of 15 amino acids. Trimming removed 6 bases at V and 7 bases at J, with 21 bases between. Here the CDR3 reads CASRIRRREASGYTF. The CDR3 DNA is TGTGCCAGCAGGATTCGGCGGCGGGAAGCCTCTGGCTACACCTTC.

This clone was seen a handful of times. V and J are TRBV5-4 and TRBJ1-5, with no clear D. Germline V CDR1 and CDR2: SGHNT, YYREEE (reference sequence). The CDR3 contains 13 residues. V lost 0 bases and J lost 5, with 6 bases in between. The CDR3 here is CASSLAPDQPQHF. CDR3 in DNA: TGTGCCAGCAGCTTGGCGCCAGATCAGCCCCAGCATTTT. Full variable domain (outside the CDR3, taken from reference TRBV5-4 and TRBJ1-5): ETGVTQSPTHLIKTRGQQVTLRCSSQSGHNTVSWYQQALGQGPQFIFQYYREEENGRGNFPPRFSGLQFPNYSSELNVNALELDDSALYLCASSLAPDQPQHFGDGTRLSIL.

There are a few counts of this clone. For the CDR3, the DNA is TGTGCCAGCAGTGCGGAAGGGGGGGTTGGCGAAAAACTGTTTTTT. It specifies CASSAEGGVGEKLFF. The chain employs TRBV2 and TRBJ1-4; D is perhaps TRBD1 (6 bases). V lost 4 bases and J 8 bases, leaving 17 bases between the germline ends. CDR3 length equals 15 residues. Germline CDR1 SNHLY, CDR2 FYNNEI. The entire variable domain, with the rest obtained from reference TRBV2 and TRBJ1-4, is as follows: EPEVTQTPSHQVTQMGQEVILRCVPISNHLYFYWYRQILGQKVEFLVSFYNNEISEKSEIFDDQFSVERPDGSNFTLKIRSTKLEDSAMYFCASSAEGGVGEKLFFGSGTQLSVL.

The V gene is TRBV28, the J gene TRBJ1-5, with a possible D match to TRBD1 (6 bases). This CDR3 region has 13 residues. CDR1 is MDHEN and CDR2 is SYDVKM in the germline V gene. Trimming took off 5 bases at V and 7 bases at J, with 12 bases between the two ends. CDR3 sequence: CASSNRVGQPQHF. CDR3 nucleotides: TGTGCCAGCAGTAACAGGGTCGGGCAGCCCCAGCATTTT.

V usage is TRBV6-1 and J usage is TRBJ1-4, with TRBD1 matching over 7 bases. Germline CDR1 and CDR2: MNHNS and SASEGT. V gave up 4 bases and J gave up 10 bases; unmatched junction bases: 12. The CDR3 sequence is 15 residues long. CDR3 loop: CASSGAQGRQGKLFF. Here the CDR3 DNA reads TGTGCCAGCAGTGGGGCCCAGGGACGACAGGGAAAACTGTTTTTT.

V gene TRBV2 combines with J gene TRBJ1-2; 8 bases are a match to TRBD1. This CDR3 contains 14 residues. With 5 bases clipped from V and 4 bases from J, the junction kept 6 bases outside the gene matches. CDR1 SNHLY and CDR2 FYNNEI come from the germline V gene. CDR3 region: CASSKGQVGYGYTF. Here the CDR3 DNA reads TGTGCCAGCAGTAAGGGACAGGTTGGCTATGGCTACACCTTC.

CDR3 in DNA: TGTGCCAGTAGTTCCGGTGGAAACATTCAGTACTTC. This encodes CASSSGGNIQYF. This chain connects TRBV19 to TRBJ2-4; D ambiguous. Germline V lookup: CDR1 LNHDA, CDR2 SQIVND (reference sequence). The CDR3 sequence is 12 residues long. Trimming took off 5 bases at V and 6 bases at J, with 8 bases between the two ends.

The rearrangement joins TRBV27 to TRBJ2-5; TRBD1 aligns across 12 bases. The J call is uncertain, as TRBJ2-7 better fits the DNA end. The length of the CDR3 is 18 residues. Per the germline V gene, CDR1 is MNHEY and CDR2 is SMNVEV (reference sequence). The CDR3 DNA is TGTGCCAGCAGTTTTGGGGGAGTGGGACAGGGGGCCGACTACGAGCAGTACTTC. Protein sequence: CASSFGGVGQGADYEQYF.

V usage is TRBV5-1 and J usage is TRBJ1-1, with a tentative D call TRBD1 (5 bases). This CDR3 is built from 14 residues. Trimming took 7 bases from V and 1 from J, leaving 14 bases between them. Germline loops: CDR1 SGHRS, CDR2 YFSETQ. This CDR3 reads CASGHRDRNTEAFF. The CDR3 DNA reads TGCGCCAGCGGCCACCGAGACAGGAACACTGAAGCTTTCTTT.

The chain combines TRBV7-3 with TRBJ2-2; D is undetermined. The CDR3 is 14 amino acids. Looked up from germline, CDR1 is SGHTA and CDR2 is FQGTGA. Trimming took 5 bases from V and 1 from J, leaving 8 bases between them. The CDR3 sequence is CASSPSGNTGELFF. CDR3 nucleotide sequence: TGTGCCAGCAGCCCCTCAGGGAACACCGGGGAGCTGTTTTTT.

This clone was seen a single time. The chain joins TRBV21-1 to TRBJ1-1. TRBV21-1 is a listed pseudogene. The CDR3 covers 12 residues. The CDR3 loop is CASPLGDHEAFF. In DNA, the CDR3 is TGTGCCAGCCCCCTGGGAGACCATGAAGCTTTCTTT.

The rearrangement uses TRBV2 and TRBJ2-5; D might be TRBD2 (5 bases). Trimming took off 2 bases at V and 0 bases at J, with 19 bases between the two ends. This CDR3 comprises 18 residues. Germline CDR1 reads SNHLY; CDR2 reads FYNNEI. The CDR3 spells CASSENLGGSSNQETQYF. The CDR3 region has the DNA TGTGCCAGCAGTGAAAATTTGGGTGGGAGTAGCAACCAAGAGACCCAGTACTTC.

The V call is TRBV5-4, the J call TRBJ2-6; the D gene is possibly TRBD1 (6 bases). The CDR3 runs to 17 residues. V was trimmed by 5 bases and J by 0 bases, leaving 15 bases between them. Germline CDR1 reads SGHNT; CDR2 reads YYREEE (reference sequence). The CDR3 bases are TGTGCCAGCAGATCGACAGGAGTTAGCTCTGGGGCCAACGTCCTGACTTTC. Amino acids: CASRSTGVSSGANVLTF.

V and J are TRBV28 and TRBJ2-1, with D maybe TRBD1 (5 bases). The CDR3 extends over 13 amino acids. Per the germline V gene, CDR1 is MDHEN and CDR2 is SYDVKM. The V end was cut by 1 base, the J end by 8 bases, with 9 bases between. The CDR3 loop reads CASSLSGIDEQFF. In DNA form, the CDR3 reads TGTGCCAGCAGTTTATCAGGGATCGATGAGCAGTTCTTC. The variable domain in full, with the rest retrieved from reference TRBV28 and TRBJ2-1, is DVKVTQSSRYLVKRTGEKVFLECVQDMDHENMFWYRQDPGLGLRLIYFSYDVKMKEKGDIPEGYSVSREKKERFSLILESASTNQTSMYLCASSLSGIDEQFFGPGTRLTVL.

The J gene is TRBJ2-4, the V gene TRBV6-5; D is unclear. Trimming removed 5 bases at V and 6 bases at J, with 11 bases between. The length of the CDR3 is 13 residues. From germline, CDR1 is MNHEY and CDR2 SVGAGI. CDR3 in DNA: TGTGCCAGCAGTGCTGAGCCCGGAAACATTCAGTACTTC. Its protein is CASSAEPGNIQYF.

V usage is TRBV6-6 and J usage is TRBJ1-2; D is perhaps TRBD1 (5 bases). The V and J ends lost 8 bases and 6 bases respectively, with 22 bases between them. Germline CDR1 is MNHNY and CDR2 is SVGAGI (reference sequence). The CDR3 contains 15 residues. CDR3 in amino acids: CASGQQETTLDGYTF. CDR3 nucleotide sequence: TGTGCCAGCGGACAACAGGAGACGACACTTGATGGCTACACCTTC.

The rearrangement joins TRBV21-1 to TRBJ2-7; the DNA was not used to check the table's D call, TRBD1. TRBV21-1 counts as a pseudogene. There are 13 residues in the CDR3. The CDR3 is CASSKGQGAQQYF. CDR3 DNA sequence: TGTGCCAGCAGCAAAGGACAGGGGGCACAGCAGTACTTC.

V and J are TRBV5-4 and TRBJ2-7; 10 bases agree with TRBD1. The germline CDR1 and CDR2 sequences are SGHNT and YYREEE (reference sequence). With 5 bases clipped from V and 5 bases from J, the junction kept 7 bases outside the gene matches. This CDR3 spans 14 amino acids. The CDR3 sequence is CASSSRTGGNEQYF. The DNA of the CDR3 is TGTGCCAGCAGTTCCAGGACAGGGGGAAACGAGCAGTACTTC.